One sample yielded the 18 T cell receptor beta chains listed below, sequenced in a study of blood T cells in healthy people across ages. Using a J-beta primer mix together with a sample-barcoded 5' primer, a second PCR was run for roughly 6 to 11 cycles. Each CDR3 protein is one row after TCRdb ran MiXCR on the 5' RACE reads. The repertoire holds some 760,000 distinct CDR3 sequences, with just under 25% as singletons. These sequences were also reported in another study, on T cells of mothers and their children.

The sample comprised blood. The origin of the receptors is a boy aged 5-17 years in good health.

The rearrangement uses TRBV6-1 and TRBJ2-5, with 10 bases matching TRBD2. The J call is uncertain, as TRBJ2-7 better fits the DNA end. This CDR3 is built from 17 residues. Germline CDR1 and CDR2: MNHNS and SASEGT. The CDR3 DNA reads as TGTGCCAGCAGTGAAGGGATTGTAGCGGGAGGCATCTACGAGCAGTACTTC. As protein: CASSEGIVAGGIYEQYF.

The V and J genes are TRBV7-2 and TRBJ2-5; the D gene is possibly TRBD2 (6 bases). Looked up from germline, CDR1 is SGHTA and CDR2 is FQGNSA. The ends were cut back, 0 bases at V and 5 bases at J, with 13 bases in the middle. This CDR3 is 15 amino acids long. The CDR3 reads CASSLAGGFAETQYF. As DNA, the CDR3 is TGTGCCAGCAGCTTAGCGGGGGGATTTGCGGAGACCCAGTACTTC.

This clonotype was picked up a small number of times. V and J are TRBV2 and TRBJ2-5, with 10 bases that match TRBD1. The assigned J gene may be wrong: the sequence end matches TRBJ2-1 better. Germline CDR1 and CDR2: SNHLY and FYNNEI. The CDR3 runs to 15 residues. The DNA for the CDR3 is TGTGCCAGCAGTTTGACAGGGGGCGAGTTTCATGAGCAGTTCTTC. This codes for CASSLTGGEFHEQFF.

There are a few counts of this clonotype. The junction does not match germline at one end; this may be a read error. This chain uses TRBV29-1 with TRBJ1-2; TRBD1 matches 8 bases. Per the germline V gene, CDR1 is SQVTM and CDR2 is ANQGSEA. This CDR3 spans 13 amino acids. The CDR3 coding sequence is TGCAGCGTCGACAGGGGAAAAGCGGATGGTTACACCTTC. As protein: CSVDRGKADGYTF.

This clonotype was seen only a few times. Mismatch with germline at one junction end may stem from a read error. The chain carries TRBV7-6 and TRBJ2-7, with 8 bases lining up with TRBD2. Germline V gene data show CDR1 as SGHVS and CDR2 as FNYEAQ. This CDR3 spans 16 amino acids. The CDR3 protein is CASSLAPRGGTYEQCF. In nucleotides, the CDR3 is TGTGCCAGCAGCTTAGCGCCCCGGGGGGGTACCTACGAGCAGTGCTTC.

Of note for this clonotype: Sequence at one end of the junction differs from germline and may be a read error. The gene calls are TRBV28 and TRBJ2-5; D gene unclear. The CDR3 consists of 16 residues. The germline gives CDR1 MDHEN, CDR2 SYDVKM. The CDR3 spells CASSSRLENLQEAQYF. The CDR3 DNA reads as TGTGCCAGCAGTTCAAGACTGGAGAACCTCCAAGAGGCCCAGTACTTC.

The chain links TRBV6-4 to TRBJ1-6; TRBD1 matches 7 bases. The CDR3 covers 15 residues. V was clipped by 6 bases and J by 7 bases; unmatched bases: 9. Per the germline V gene, CDR1 is MRHNA and CDR2 is SNTAGT. The CDR3 loop is CASSPRDRGNSPLHF. CDR3 in DNA: TGTGCCAGCAGCCCAAGGGACAGAGGCAATTCACCCCTCCACTTT.

The V gene is TRBV5-1, the J gene TRBJ2-7; the match to TRBD1 covers 7 bases. V gave up 4 bases and J gave up 6 bases; unmatched junction bases: 10. CDR1 is SGHRS and CDR2 is YFSETQ in the germline V gene. The CDR3 has 14 residues. The DNA for the CDR3 is TGCGCCAGCAGCCGACAGGGACCCCTGGGCGAGCAGTACTTC. The encoded protein is CASSRQGPLGEQYF.

A note on this clonotype: Germline is not matched at one junction end, which may reflect a read error. The genes are TRBV29-1 and TRBJ1-2; D gene uncertain. CDR3 length equals 13 residues. Germline V gives CDR1 SQVTM, CDR2 ANQGSEA. CDR3 loop: CSVDPGVYYGYTF. CDR3 sequence (DNA): TGCAGCGTTGATCCTGGAGTGTACTATGGCTACACTTTC.

V usage is TRBV5-1 and J usage is TRBJ2-2; tentatively, D is TRBD1 (5 bases). The V end was cut by 0 bases, the J end by 3 bases, with 15 bases between. CDR3 length: 17 residues. Looked up from germline, CDR1 is SGHRS and CDR2 is YFSETQ. The CDR3 coding sequence is TGCGCCAGCAGCTTGGAAGGGGCGCCGTGGGACACCGGGGAGCTGTTTTTT. Its protein is CASSLEGAPWDTGELFF.

This chain uses TRBV7-8 with TRBJ2-3, with D tentatively TRBD2 (5 bases). The germline V and J ends were trimmed by 3 bases and 1 base, with 8 bases remaining between them. This CDR3 spans 14 amino acids. CDR1 and CDR2 from the germline V gene are SGHVS and FQNEAQ. The CDR3 spells CASSLYGGTDTQYF. Written as DNA, the CDR3 is TGTGCCAGCAGCTTGTACGGGGGCACAGATACGCAGTATTTT. Supplemented by reference TRBV7-8 and TRBJ2-3, the full variable domain reads GAGVSQSPRYKVAKRGQDVALRCDPISGHVSLFWYQQALGQGPEFLTYFQNEAQLDKSGLPSDRFFAERPEGSVSTLKIQRTQQEDSAVYLCASSLYGGTDTQYFGPGTRLTVL.

This clonotype was seen only once. The chain combines TRBV5-1 with TRBJ2-1; tentatively, D is TRBD2 (5 bases). This CDR3 region has 14 residues. Germline V CDR1 and CDR2: SGHRS, YFSETQ. V lost 4 bases and J lost 7, with 15 bases in between. The DNA of the CDR3 is TGCGCCAGCAGCCCCGCGGGTTGGGGAAATGAGCAGTTCTTC. As protein: CASSPAGWGNEQFF.

The CDR3 nucleotides read TGTGCCACCAGCGGGGGCGCGTCGGCCGATGAGCAGTTCTTC. Its translation is CATSGGASADEQFF. V usage is TRBV15 and J usage is TRBJ2-5; possibly TRBD1 for D (6 bases). The J call is in doubt because the DNA end fits TRBJ2-1 better. Germline V CDR1 and CDR2: LNHNV, YYDKDF (reference sequence). The CDR3 length is 14 residues.

The rearrangement links TRBV29-1 to TRBJ2-2; 9 positions match TRBD1. The CDR3 spans 13 residues. Trimming cost V 5 bases and J 7 bases; bases outside gene matches: 5. CDR1 SQVTM and CDR2 ANQGSEA come from the germline V gene. The CDR3 protein is CSVTRTGVGELFF. As DNA, the CDR3 is TGCAGCGTTACAAGGACAGGGGTCGGGGAGCTGTTTTTT.

This clonotype was seen a few times. This chain connects TRBV20-1 to TRBJ1-2, with D perhaps TRBD1 (5 bases). Between the trimmed V and J ends, which lost 3 bases and 1 base, there was a span of 12 bases. This CDR3 comprises 14 residues. The germline gives CDR1 DFQATT, CDR2 SNEGSKA (reference sequence). CDR3 region: CSASGDGHNYGYTF. In DNA, the CDR3 is TGCAGTGCTAGCGGTGATGGACATAACTATGGCTACACCTTC.

The table lists this clonotype with a few counts. The gene calls are TRBV29-1 and TRBJ1-1; 10 bases fit TRBD1. Germline lookup yields CDR1 SQVTM and CDR2 ANQGSEA. The V and J ends lost 6 bases and 7 bases, in that order; junction bases with no gene match: 5. This CDR3 is built from 12 residues. The CDR3 nucleotides are TGCAGCGTGGGACAGGGGTCAGGTGAAGCTTTCTTT. Translation gives CSVGQGSGEAFF. Based on the CDR3 plus reference TRBV29-1 and TRBJ1-1, the full variable domain is SAVISQKPSRDICQRGTSLTIQCQVDSQVTMMFWYRQQPGQSLTLIATANQGSEATYESGFVIDKFPISRPNLTFSTLTVSNMSPEDSSIYLCSVGQGSGEAFFGQGTRLTVV.

This clonotype turned up a few times. The chain employs TRBV7-3 and TRBJ2-5; 8 bases are shared with TRBD2. The ends lost 1 base at V and 5 bases at J; junction bases unmatched: 6. The CDR3 sequence is 15 residues long. Germline loops: CDR1 SGHTA, CDR2 FQGTGA. CDR3 region: CASSLRSGGLETQYF. CDR3 nucleotides: TGTGCCAGCAGCTTAAGGTCGGGGGGGCTTGAGACCCAGTACTTC.

The chain uses TRBV5-1 and TRBJ1-4, with 11 bases lining up with TRBD1. Trimming took 4 bases from V and 6 from J; bases not matched to a gene: 5. This CDR3 region has 15 residues. Per the germline V gene, CDR1 is SGHRS and CDR2 is YFSETQ. CDR3 bases: TGCGCCAGCAGCAGGACAGGGGGCTCTGATGAAAAACTGTTTTTT. Translating gives CASSRTGGSDEKLFF.